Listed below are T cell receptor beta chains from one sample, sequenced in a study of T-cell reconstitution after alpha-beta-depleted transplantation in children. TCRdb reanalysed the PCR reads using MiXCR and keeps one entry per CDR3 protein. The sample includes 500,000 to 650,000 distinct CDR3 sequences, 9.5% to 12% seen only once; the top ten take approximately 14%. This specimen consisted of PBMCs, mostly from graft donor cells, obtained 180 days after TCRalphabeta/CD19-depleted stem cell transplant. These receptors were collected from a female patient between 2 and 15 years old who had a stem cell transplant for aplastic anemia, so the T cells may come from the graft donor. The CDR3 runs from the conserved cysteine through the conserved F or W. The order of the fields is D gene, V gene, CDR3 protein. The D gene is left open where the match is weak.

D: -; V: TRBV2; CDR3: CASSEMVQSLGGDEQYF
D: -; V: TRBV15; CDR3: CATSRDWAADLRWNGYTF
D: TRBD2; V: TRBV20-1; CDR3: CSARVAGGSQETQYF
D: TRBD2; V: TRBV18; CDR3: CASSTPDGTSFVYEQFF
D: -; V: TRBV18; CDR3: CASSPLRVETQYF
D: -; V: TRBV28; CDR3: CASSPQGASNQPQHF
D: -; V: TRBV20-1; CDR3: CSAQSFYGYTF
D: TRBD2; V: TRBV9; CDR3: CASSSGLAGGPGETQYF
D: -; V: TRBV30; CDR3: CAWSAGLNTEAFF
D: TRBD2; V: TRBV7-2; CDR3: CASSLMQLAASYEQYF
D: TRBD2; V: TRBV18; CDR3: CASSPRPSGLYNEQFF
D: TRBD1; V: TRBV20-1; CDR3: CSARPGTVYSPLHF
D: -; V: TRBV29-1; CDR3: CSVGPGSVGPYNEQFF
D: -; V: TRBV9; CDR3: CASSVGGGGYGYTF
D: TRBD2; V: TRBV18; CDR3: CASSPGRAGVYNEQFF
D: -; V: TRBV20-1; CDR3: CSAKESSYNSPLHF
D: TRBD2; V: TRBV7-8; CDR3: CASSSPTSGPYNEQFF
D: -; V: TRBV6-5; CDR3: CASSYLERDTGELFF
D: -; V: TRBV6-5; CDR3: CASSYREGNSPLHF
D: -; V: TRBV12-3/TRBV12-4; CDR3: CASLPSDSYNEQFF
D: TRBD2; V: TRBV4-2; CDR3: CASSQDSAGAGNEQFF
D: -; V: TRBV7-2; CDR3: CASSLLGANYGYTF
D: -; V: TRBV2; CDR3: CASSEVRGWPGETTDTQYF
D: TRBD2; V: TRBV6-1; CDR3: CASSKLAGSRGEQFF
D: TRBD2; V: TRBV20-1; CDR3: CSAASGTRPQTQYF
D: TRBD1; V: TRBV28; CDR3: CASSFFWDRETQPQHF
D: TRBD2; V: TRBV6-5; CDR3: CASSYSIERDFTDTQYF
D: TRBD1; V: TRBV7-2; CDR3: CASSRHTNRGRGETQYF
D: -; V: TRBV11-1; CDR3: CASSVGHSLYEQYF
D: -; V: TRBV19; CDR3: CASSTNTNRPETQYF
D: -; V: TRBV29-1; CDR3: CSVEGGIVDTQYF
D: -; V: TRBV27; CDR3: CASSLEGRWDEQYF
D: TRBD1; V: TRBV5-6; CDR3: CASSYETGARTSTDTQYF
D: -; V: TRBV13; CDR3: CASSLLGSLETQYF
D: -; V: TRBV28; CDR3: CASDSSGGFPYEQYF
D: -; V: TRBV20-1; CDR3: CSARPGSPGQPQHF
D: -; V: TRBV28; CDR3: CASLGGLVTGELFF
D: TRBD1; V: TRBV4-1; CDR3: CASSLGTALGETQYF
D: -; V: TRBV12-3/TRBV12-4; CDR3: CASRVTTTDTQYF
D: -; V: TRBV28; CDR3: CASSLLKQTTGELFF